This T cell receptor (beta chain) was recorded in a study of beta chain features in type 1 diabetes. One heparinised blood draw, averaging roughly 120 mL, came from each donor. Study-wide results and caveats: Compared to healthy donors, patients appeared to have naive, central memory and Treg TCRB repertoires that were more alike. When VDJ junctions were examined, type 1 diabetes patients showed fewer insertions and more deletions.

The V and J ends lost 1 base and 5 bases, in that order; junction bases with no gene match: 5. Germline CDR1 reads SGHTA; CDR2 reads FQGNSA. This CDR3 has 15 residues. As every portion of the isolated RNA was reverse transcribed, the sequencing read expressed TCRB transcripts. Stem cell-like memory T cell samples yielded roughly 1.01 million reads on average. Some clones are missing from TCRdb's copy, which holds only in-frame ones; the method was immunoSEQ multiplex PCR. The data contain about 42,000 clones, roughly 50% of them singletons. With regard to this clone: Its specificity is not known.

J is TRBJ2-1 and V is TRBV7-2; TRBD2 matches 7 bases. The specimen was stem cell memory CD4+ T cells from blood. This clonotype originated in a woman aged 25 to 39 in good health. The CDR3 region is CASSLGGSRHNEQFF. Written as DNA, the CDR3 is TGTGCCAGCAGCTTAGGCGGGAGCCGCCACAATGAGCAGTTCTTC.